Sequencing of this TCR beta chain was carried out in a study of T cell responses to AZD1222 COVID-19 vaccine. Regarding the study as a whole: White British people made up most donors, females outnumbered males, and clonal diversity was possibly underestimated. A rise in Spike-specific TCR breadth and depth followed two AZD1222 doses. Scientists sampled the repertoires only once the peak T cell response had passed. At 160-218 and 743-854, vaccine-associated CD4 TCRs were dominant, and they spanned spike.

The repertoire was sequenced with immunoSEQ multiplex PCR; TCRdb's copy has only in-frame clones and lacks some. This sample has roughly 130,000 clones, with about 90% found just once. About this clone: Its antigen is currently unknown.

The CDR3 is 14 amino acids. V lost 3 bases and J 2 bases, leaving 10 bases between the germline ends. Germline V gene sequence: CDR1 SQVTM, CDR2 ANQGSEA. The starting material was peripheral blood, obtained 28 days after the second dose of the MenACWY control vaccine. The chain combines TRBV29-1 with TRBJ2-2; either TRBD1 or TRBD2 may supply D (5 bases each). The receptor comes from an adult who received the MenACWY meningococcal vaccine as a control. The CDR3 region is CSVEGDRNTGELFF. As DNA, the CDR3 is TGCAGCGTTGAGGGAGACAGAAACACCGGGGAGCTGTTTTTT.